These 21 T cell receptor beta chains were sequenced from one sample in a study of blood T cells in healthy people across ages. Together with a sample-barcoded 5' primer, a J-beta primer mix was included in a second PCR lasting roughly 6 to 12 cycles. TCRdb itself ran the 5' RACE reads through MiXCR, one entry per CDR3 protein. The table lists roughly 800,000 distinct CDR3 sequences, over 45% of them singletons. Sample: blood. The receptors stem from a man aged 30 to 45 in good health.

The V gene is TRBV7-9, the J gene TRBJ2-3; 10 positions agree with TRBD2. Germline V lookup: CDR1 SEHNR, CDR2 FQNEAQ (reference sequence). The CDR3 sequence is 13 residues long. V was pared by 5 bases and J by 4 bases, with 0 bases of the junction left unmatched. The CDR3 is CASSGTSADTQYF. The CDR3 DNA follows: TGTGCCAGCAGCGGGACTAGCGCAGATACGCAGTATTTT.

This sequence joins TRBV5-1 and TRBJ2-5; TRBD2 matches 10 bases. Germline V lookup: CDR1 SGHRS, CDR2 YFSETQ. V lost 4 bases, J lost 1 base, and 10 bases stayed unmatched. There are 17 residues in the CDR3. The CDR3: CASSGGGLAVFQETQYF. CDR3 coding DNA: TGCGCCAGCAGCGGGGGCGGACTAGCGGTGTTCCAAGAGACCCAGTACTTC. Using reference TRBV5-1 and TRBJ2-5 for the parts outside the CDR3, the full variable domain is KAGVTQTPRYLIKTRGQQVTLSCSPISGHRSVSWYQQTPGQGLQFLFEYFSETQRNKGNFPGRFSGRQFSNSRSEMNVSTLELGDSALYLCASSGGGLAVFQETQYFGPGTRLLVL.

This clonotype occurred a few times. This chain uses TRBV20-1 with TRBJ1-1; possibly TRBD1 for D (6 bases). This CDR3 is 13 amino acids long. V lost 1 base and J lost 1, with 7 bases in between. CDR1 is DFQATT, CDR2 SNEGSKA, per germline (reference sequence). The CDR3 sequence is CSARADRNTEAFF. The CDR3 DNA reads TGCAGTGCTAGAGCGGACAGGAACACTGAAGCTTTCTTT.

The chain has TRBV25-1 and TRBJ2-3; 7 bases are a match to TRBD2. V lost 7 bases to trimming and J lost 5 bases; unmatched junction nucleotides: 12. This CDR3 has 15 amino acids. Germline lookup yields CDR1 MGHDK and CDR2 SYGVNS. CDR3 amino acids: CASIPSATGGDTQYF. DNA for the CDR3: TGTGCCAGCATTCCGAGCGCGACGGGAGGAGATACGCAGTATTTT.

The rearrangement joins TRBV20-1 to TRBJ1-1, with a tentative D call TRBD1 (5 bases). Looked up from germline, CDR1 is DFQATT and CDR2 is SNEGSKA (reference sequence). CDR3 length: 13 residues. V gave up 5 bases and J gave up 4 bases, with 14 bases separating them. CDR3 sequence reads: CSAPGVGGTEAFF. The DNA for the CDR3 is TGCAGTGCTCCTGGGGTTGGGGGCACTGAAGCTTTCTTT.

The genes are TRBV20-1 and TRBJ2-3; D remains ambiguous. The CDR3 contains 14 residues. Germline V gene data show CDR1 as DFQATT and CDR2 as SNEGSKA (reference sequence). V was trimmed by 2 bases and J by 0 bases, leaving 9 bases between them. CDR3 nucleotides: TGCAGTGCTAGACACACTGTGAGCACAGATACGCAGTATTTT. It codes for CSARHTVSTDTQYF.

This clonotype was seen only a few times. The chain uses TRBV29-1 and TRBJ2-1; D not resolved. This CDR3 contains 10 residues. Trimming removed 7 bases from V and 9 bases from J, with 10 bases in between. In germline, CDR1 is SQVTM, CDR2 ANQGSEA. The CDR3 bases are TGCAGCGGGGCTTTGGGTGAGCAGTTCTTC. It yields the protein CSGALGEQFF.

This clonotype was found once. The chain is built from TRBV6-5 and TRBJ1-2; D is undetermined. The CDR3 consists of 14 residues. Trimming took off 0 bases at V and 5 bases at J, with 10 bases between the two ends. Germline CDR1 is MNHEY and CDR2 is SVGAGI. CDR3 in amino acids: CASSYSINVYGYTF. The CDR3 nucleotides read TGTGCCAGCAGTTACTCGATCAATGTATATGGCTACACCTTC.

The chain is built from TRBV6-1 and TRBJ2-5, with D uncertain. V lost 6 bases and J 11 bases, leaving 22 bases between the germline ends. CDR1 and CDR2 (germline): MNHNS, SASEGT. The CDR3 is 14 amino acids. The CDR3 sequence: CASRKGIDYNEQYF. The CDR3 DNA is TGTGCCAGCAGGAAGGGTATAGATTACAATGAGCAGTACTTC.

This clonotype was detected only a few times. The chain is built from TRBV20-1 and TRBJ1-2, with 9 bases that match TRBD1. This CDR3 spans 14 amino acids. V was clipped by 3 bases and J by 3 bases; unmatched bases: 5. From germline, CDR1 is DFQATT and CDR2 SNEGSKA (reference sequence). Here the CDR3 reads CSARQDRGDYGYTF. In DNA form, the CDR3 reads TGCAGTGCTAGGCAGGACAGGGGCGACTATGGCTACACCTTC.

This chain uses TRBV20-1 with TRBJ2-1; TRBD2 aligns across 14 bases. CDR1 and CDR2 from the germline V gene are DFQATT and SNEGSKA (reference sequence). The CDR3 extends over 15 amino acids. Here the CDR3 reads CSAQTGLAGGNEQFF. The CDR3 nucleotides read TGCAGCGCACAAACCGGACTAGCGGGGGGTAATGAGCAGTTCTTC.

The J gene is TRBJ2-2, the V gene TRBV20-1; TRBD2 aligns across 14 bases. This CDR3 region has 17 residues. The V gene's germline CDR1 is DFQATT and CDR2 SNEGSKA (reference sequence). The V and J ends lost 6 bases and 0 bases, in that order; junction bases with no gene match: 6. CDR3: CSAAGTSGRANTGELFF. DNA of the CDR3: TGCAGTGCCGCCGGGACTAGCGGGAGAGCGAACACCGGGGAGCTGTTTTTT.

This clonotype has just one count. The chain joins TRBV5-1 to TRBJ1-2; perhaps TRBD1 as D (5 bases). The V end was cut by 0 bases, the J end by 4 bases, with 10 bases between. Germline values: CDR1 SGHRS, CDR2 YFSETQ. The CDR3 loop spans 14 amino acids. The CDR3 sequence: CASSLESGTYGYTF. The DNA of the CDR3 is TGCGCCAGCAGCTTGGAGTCGGGGACCTATGGCTACACCTTC.

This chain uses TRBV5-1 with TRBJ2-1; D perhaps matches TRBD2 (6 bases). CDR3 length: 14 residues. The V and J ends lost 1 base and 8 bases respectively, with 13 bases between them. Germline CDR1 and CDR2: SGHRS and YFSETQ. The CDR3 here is CASSLMGRGDEQFF. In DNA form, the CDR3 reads TGCGCCAGCAGCTTGATGGGGCGGGGCGATGAGCAGTTCTTC.

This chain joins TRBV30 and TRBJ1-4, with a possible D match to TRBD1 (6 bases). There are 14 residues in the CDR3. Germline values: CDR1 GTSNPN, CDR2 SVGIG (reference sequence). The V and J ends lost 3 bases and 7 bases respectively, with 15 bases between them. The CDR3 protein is CAWSIKGVVEKLFF. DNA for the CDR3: TGTGCCTGGAGCATCAAGGGGGTGGTTGAAAAACTGTTTTTT.

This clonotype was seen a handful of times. The CDR3 region is CSARDQGSTYEQYF. In nucleotides, the CDR3 is TGCAGTGCTAGAGATCAGGGGTCTACCTACGAGCAGTACTTC. V and J are TRBV20-1 and TRBJ2-7; D may be TRBD1 (6 bases). CDR3 length: 14 amino acids. CDR1 is DFQATT and CDR2 is SNEGSKA in the germline V gene (reference sequence). The V end lost 0 bases, the J end lost 2 bases, and 11 bases lay between the germline ends.

The CDR3 DNA follows: TGTGCCACCAGCAGAGTAGCAGGCTACCGAATCTACGAGCAGTACTTC. Its protein is CATSRVAGYRIYEQYF. The chain carries TRBV15 and TRBJ2-5, with D uncertain. The J call may be in error: the DNA end matches TRBJ2-7 better. The germline V gene has CDR1 LNHNV and CDR2 YYDKDF (reference sequence). The CDR3 runs to 16 residues.

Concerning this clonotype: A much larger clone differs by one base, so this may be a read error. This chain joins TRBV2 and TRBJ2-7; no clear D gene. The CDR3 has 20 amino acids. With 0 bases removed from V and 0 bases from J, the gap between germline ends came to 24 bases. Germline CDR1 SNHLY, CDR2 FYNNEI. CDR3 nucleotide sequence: TGTGCCAGCAGTGAAGCGCCGGATCTTAGGTCCTCACTAAGCTCCTACGAGCAGTACTTC. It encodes CASSEAPDLRSSLSSYEQYF.

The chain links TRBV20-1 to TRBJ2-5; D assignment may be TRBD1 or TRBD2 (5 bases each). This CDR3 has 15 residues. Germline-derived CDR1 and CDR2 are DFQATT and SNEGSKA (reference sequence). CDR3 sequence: CSTGRGLGMAETQYF. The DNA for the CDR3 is TGCAGCACGGGGCGTGGTCTTGGGATGGCAGAGACCCAGTACTTC.

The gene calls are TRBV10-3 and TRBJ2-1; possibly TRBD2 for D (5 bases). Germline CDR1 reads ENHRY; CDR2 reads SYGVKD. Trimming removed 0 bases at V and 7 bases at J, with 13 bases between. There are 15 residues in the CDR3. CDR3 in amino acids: CAISESRDTGNEQFF. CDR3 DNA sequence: TGTGCCATCAGTGAGTCGAGGGATACGGGGAATGAGCAGTTCTTC.

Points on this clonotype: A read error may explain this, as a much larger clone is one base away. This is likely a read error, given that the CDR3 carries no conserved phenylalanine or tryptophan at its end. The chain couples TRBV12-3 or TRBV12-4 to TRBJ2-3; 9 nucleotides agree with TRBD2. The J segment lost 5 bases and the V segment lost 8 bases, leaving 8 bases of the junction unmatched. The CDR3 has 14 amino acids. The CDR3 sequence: CASHCGGAGDTQYS. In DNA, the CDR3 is TGTGCCAGCCATTGCGGGGGGGCCGGAGATACGCAGTATTCT.